The 2 T cell receptor beta chains in this list originate from one sample, sequenced in a study of blood T cell repertoires in COVID-19. Assay used: immunoSEQ multiplex PCR; TCRdb lists only in-frame clones, some missing. The sample yields about 140,000 clones, around four fifths seen once. Sequenced input: peripheral blood. These receptors came from a human donor in a cohort sampled during active COVID-19.

This clone is a singleton in its sample. V and J are TRBV19 and TRBJ1-6; 7 bases match TRBD1. V lost 2 bases to trimming and J lost 8 bases; unmatched junction nucleotides: 6. Per the germline V gene, CDR1 is LNHDA and CDR2 is SQIVND (reference sequence). CDR3 length equals 15 residues. This chain's CDR3 is CASSILGQGDSPLHF. CDR3 nucleotides: TGTGCCAGTAGTATATTGGGGCAGGGGGATTCACCCCTCCACTTT.

The V and J genes are TRBV29-1 and TRBJ2-1, with 10 bases identical to TRBD2. CDR1 is SQVTM and CDR2 is ANQGSEA in the germline V gene. This CDR3 has 15 residues. The V segment lost 3 bases and the J segment 0 bases; nucleotides outside the gene matches: 2. The CDR3 region has the DNA TGCAGCGTTGAGAGCGGGAGGGTCTCCTACAATGAGCAGTTCTTC. This sequence encodes CSVESGRVSYNEQFF.